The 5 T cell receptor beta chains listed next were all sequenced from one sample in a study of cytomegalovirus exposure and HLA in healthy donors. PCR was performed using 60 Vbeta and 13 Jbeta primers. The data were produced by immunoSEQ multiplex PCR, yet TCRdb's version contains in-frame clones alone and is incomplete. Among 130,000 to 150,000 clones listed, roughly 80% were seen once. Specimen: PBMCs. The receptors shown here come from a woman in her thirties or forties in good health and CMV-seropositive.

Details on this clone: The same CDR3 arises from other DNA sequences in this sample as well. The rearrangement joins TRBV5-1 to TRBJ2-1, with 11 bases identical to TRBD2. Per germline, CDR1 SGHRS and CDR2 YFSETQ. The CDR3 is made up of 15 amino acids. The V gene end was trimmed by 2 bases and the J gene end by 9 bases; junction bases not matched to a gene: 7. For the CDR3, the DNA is TGCGCCAGCAGCTTAGTAGCGGGAGGGTCGGGTGAGCAGTTCTTC. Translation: CASSLVAGGSGEQFF.

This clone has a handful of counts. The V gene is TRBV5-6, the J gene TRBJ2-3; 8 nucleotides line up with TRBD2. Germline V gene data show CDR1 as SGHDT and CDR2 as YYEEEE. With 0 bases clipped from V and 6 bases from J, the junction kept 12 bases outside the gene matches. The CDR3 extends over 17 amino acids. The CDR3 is CASSLVGGGKFNDTQYF. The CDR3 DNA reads TGTGCCAGCAGCTTGGTCGGGGGGGGCAAGTTTAACGATACGCAGTATTTT.

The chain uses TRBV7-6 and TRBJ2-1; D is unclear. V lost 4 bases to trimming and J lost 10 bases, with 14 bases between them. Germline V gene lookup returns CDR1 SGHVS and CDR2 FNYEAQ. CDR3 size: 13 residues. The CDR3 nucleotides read TGTGCCAGCAGCTCCAGACCAGGCATGGAGCAGTTCTTC. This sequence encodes CASSSRPGMEQFF.

The CDR3: CASSLGGTSGGSEQFF. The CDR3 DNA follows: TGTGCCAGCAGCTTAGGAGGGACTAGCGGGGGGAGTGAGCAGTTCTTC. V and J are TRBV7-9 and TRBJ2-1; TRBD2 matches 15 bases. V dropped 1 base and J dropped 9; count of bases not matched to a gene: 4. Germline V gene sequence: CDR1 SEHNR, CDR2 FQNEAQ (reference sequence). The CDR3 length is 16 residues.

The CDR3 reads CSVFGLAGHTGELFF. The CDR3 bases are TGCAGCGTCTTCGGACTAGCGGGGCACACCGGGGAGCTGTTTTTT. The V and J genes are TRBV29-1 and TRBJ2-2; 12 positions agree with TRBD2. CDR1 SQVTM and CDR2 ANQGSEA come from the germline V gene. V lost 6 bases, J lost 3 bases, and 5 bases stayed unmatched. CDR3 size: 15 residues.